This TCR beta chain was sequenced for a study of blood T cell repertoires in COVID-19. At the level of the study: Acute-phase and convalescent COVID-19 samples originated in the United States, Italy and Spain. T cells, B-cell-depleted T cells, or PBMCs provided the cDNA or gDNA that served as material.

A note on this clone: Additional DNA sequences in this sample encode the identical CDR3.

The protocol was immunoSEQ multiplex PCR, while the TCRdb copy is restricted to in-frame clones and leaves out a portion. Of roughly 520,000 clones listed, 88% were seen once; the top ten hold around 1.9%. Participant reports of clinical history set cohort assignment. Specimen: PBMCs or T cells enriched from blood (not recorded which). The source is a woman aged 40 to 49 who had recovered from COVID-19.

CDR3 DNA sequence: TGTGCCAGCAGTTTAACAGGGAACACTGAAGCTTTCTTT. Translated, it gives CASSLTGNTEAFF. This chain uses TRBV12-3 or TRBV12-4 with TRBJ1-1; a weak D match, TRBD1 (5 bases). The CDR3 has 13 amino acids. The V gene lost 2 bases and the J gene lost 1 base, with 5 bases spanning the gap.